These T cell receptor beta chains were read from a single sample in a study of blood T cell repertoires in COVID-19. Using immunoSEQ multiplex PCR, the repertoire was profiled, and TCRdb retains in-frame clones only, with some absent. The sample has 100,000 to 150,000 clones, around four fifths seen once. The sample comprised PBMCs or T cells enriched from blood (not recorded which). The receptor set was obtained from a man in his forties or fifties with acute COVID-19. The CDR3 runs from the conserved cysteine through the conserved F or W. Each record gives: CDR3 length, D gene, clone size, J gene, V gene, CDR3 DNA, CDR3 protein. The D gene is left open where the match is weak. Not all rows give a size; the values are once, few, many and, for expanded clones, a class.

>13|.|.|TRBJ2-1|TRBV2
TGTGCCAGCAGTGAGTACAGGGTCAATGAGCAGTTCTTC
CASSEYRVNEQFF
>15|TRBD1|.|TRBJ2-3|TRBV27
TGTGCCAGCTCTGTACAGGGGCCACCACCAGATACGCAGTATTTT
CASSVQGPPPDTQYF
>17|TRBD2|.|TRBJ2-6|TRBV10-3
TGTGCCATCAGCCTGACTAGCGGGAGCTCTGGGGCCAACGTCCTGACTTTC
CAISLTSGSSGANVLTF
>13|.|few|TRBJ1-2|TRBV12-3/TRBV12-4
TGTGCCAGCAGTTTCGGACATGACTATGGCTACACCTTC
CASSFGHDYGYTF
>14|.|.|TRBJ2-5|TRBV5-6
TGTGCCAGCAGCCCAACCCGCAGGGAGGTGACCCAGTACTTC
CASSPTRREVTQYF
>16|.|.|TRBJ2-5|TRBV9
TGTGCCAGCAGCGTAGCTGCAGGACAGGGAGGGGAGACCCAGTACTTC
CASSVAAGQGGETQYF
>14|.|.|TRBJ1-1|TRBV18
TGTGCCAGCTCACCATTGCACAGAATGGCTGAAGCTTTCTTT
CASSPLHRMAEAFF
>14|.|.|TRBJ1-5|TRBV5-1
TGCGCCAGCAGCCCGGGACATCCCAATCAGCCCCAGCATTTT
CASSPGHPNQPQHF
>13|TRBD1|.|TRBJ1-2|TRBV7-3
TGTGCCAGCAGCTCACAGGGGAAGAGTGGCTACACCTTC
CASSSQGKSGYTF
>14|.|.|TRBJ2-2|TRBV10-3
TGTGCCAGCACGTTATCAGATGGCACCGGGGAGCTGTTTTTT
CASTLSDGTGELFF
>14|.|few|TRBJ1-3|TRBV7-9
TGTGCCAGCAGCTTAGCAGGGGCTGGAAACACCATATATTTT
CASSLAGAGNTIYF
>13|TRBD1|.|TRBJ1-1|TRBV6-5
TGTGCCATTCGGGACAGATTGAACACTGAAGCTTTCTTT
CAIRDRLNTEAFF
>16|.|.|TRBJ2-3|TRBV19
TGTGCCAGTAGTTTTTCACAGGGGGGGACGGGATATACGCAGTATTTT
CASSFSQGGTGYTQYF
>16|.|.|TRBJ2-6|TRBV20-1
TGCAGTGCTAGTCTTGGCGGGAACTCTGGGGCCAACGTCCTGACTTTC
CSASLGGNSGANVLTF
>13|TRBD1|.|TRBJ1-5|TRBV19
TGTGCCAGTAGCCCGACAGGGGTTCAGCCCCAGCATTTT
CASSPTGVQPQHF
>14|.|.|TRBJ1-1|TRBV2
TGTGCCAGCAGTGAAGGTCGAGGGAACACTGAAGCTTTCTTT
CASSEGRGNTEAFF
>15|.|.|TRBJ2-7|TRBV6-5
TGTGCCAGCAGTTACTCCGTGGAGGGCATCTACGAGCAGTACTTC
CASSYSVEGIYEQYF
>15|.|.|TRBJ1-1|TRBV14
TGTGCCAGCAGCCCAACGATGCGGAGGAACACTGAAGCTTTCTTT
CASSPTMRRNTEAFF
>12|.|once|TRBJ1-5|TRBV20-1
TGCAGTGCTAGTGTTAGAAATCAGCCCCAGCATTTT
CSASVRNQPQHF
>16|.|.|TRBJ2-3|TRBV7-3
TGTGCCAGCAGCTTAAAGGCTAGTGTGGGCACAGATACGCAGTATTTT
CASSLKASVGTDTQYF
>15|.|.|TRBJ2-5|TRBV24-1
TGTGCCACCAGTGACCCCTTACATCCCCAAGAGACCCAGTACTTC
CATSDPLHPQETQYF
>15|TRBD1|.|TRBJ2-1|TRBV29-1
TGCAGCGTTGCTGAGGGGGCGACCAACTACAATGAGCAGTTCTTC
CSVAEGATNYNEQFF
>16|.|.|TRBJ1-5|TRBV19
TGTGCCAGTACCACCGGGGGGGGTTTTATTTTGCAGCCCCAGCATTTT
CASTTGGGFILQPQHF
>15|TRBD2|few|TRBJ2-1|TRBV4-2
TGTGCCAGCAGCACCGAGCGGGGGGGCATCAATGAGCAGTTCTTC
CASSTERGGINEQFF
>15|.|.|TRBJ1-4|TRBV6-5
TGTGCCAGCTCATTTGGGCCGCTACTCGGTGAAAAACTGTTTTTT
CASSFGPLLGEKLFF
>13|.|.|TRBJ1-3|TRBV9
TGTGCCAGCAGCGCACACTCTGGAAACACCATATATTTT
CASSAHSGNTIYF
>15|.|.|TRBJ2-6|TRBV27
TGTGCCAGCAGTTTACAGGGCATTGGGGCCAACGTCCTGACTTTC
CASSLQGIGANVLTF
>16|TRBD2|.|TRBJ2-1|TRBV3-1/TRBV3-2
TGTGCCAGCAGCCAAGTGGTAGCGGGGGGGGACAATGAGCAGTTCTTC
CASSQVVAGGDNEQFF
>14|TRBD1|.|TRBJ1-1|TRBV5-1
TGCGCCAGCAGCCTGACAGGGGTGGGCGCTGAAGCTTTCTTT
CASSLTGVGAEAFF
>17|.|.|TRBJ1-4|TRBV5-1
TGCGCCAGCAGCCCGTTATCGGGTATTGCAACTAATGAAAAACTGTTTTTT
CASSPLSGIATNEKLFF
>14|.|.|TRBJ1-1|TRBV7-8
TGTGCCAGCAGCTTTCAGGGCTCCTGGACTGAAGCTTTCTTT
CASSFQGSWTEAFF
>12|.|.|TRBJ2-7|TRBV3-1/TRBV3-2
TGTGCCAGCAGCCCCCGGGGCTACGAGCAGTACTTC
CASSPRGYEQYF
>14|TRBD2|.|TRBJ2-7|TRBV5-1
TGCGCCAGCAGCTTAAGTGTTGGCGGGAGTCCGCAGTACTTC
CASSLSVGGSPQYF
>13|TRBD1|once|TRBJ1-2|TRBV27
TGTGCCAGTTGCCCGACAGGGTTCTATGGCTACACCTTC
CASCPTGFYGYTF
>12|.|.|TRBJ2-1|TRBV6-6
TGTGCCAGCAGTCAGACAGGCAATGAGCAGTTCTTC
CASSQTGNEQFF
>13|TRBD1|few|TRBJ1-5|TRBV10-3
TGTGCCATCACTACAGGGGTGGGCCAGCCCCAGCATTTT
CAITTGVGQPQHF
>13|.|.|TRBJ1-6|TRBV7-9
TGTGCCAGCAGCTTAGGTTTGGCTTCACCCCTCCACTTT
CASSLGLASPLHF
>17|TRBD1|.|TRBJ1-2|TRBV30
TGTGCCTGGAGCCCCGGGACAGGGGGCCTCCACAACTATGGCTACACCTTC
CAWSPGTGGLHNYGYTF
>15|.|.|TRBJ1-5|TRBV2
TGTGCCAGCAGTGAAACAATGGGAGGCAATCAGCCCCAGCATTTT
CASSETMGGNQPQHF
>14|.|once|TRBJ1-1|TRBV2
TGTGCCAGCAGTTCTACAGAGACGAACACTGAAGCTTTCTTT
CASSSTETNTEAFF
>15|.|.|TRBJ1-4|TRBV19
TGTGCCAGTAGCACGCAGGGACTGAGTAATGAAAAACTGTTTTTT
CASSTQGLSNEKLFF
>11|TRBD1|.|TRBJ1-1|TRBV29-1
TGCAGCGTTCTACAGGGGGCTGAAGCTTTCTTT
CSVLQGAEAFF
>16|TRBD1|few|TRBJ2-7|TRBV5-1
TGCGCCAGCAGCTACGCGGGACAGGGGGCCTCCTACGAGCAGTACTTC
CASSYAGQGASYEQYF
>14|.|.|TRBJ2-4|TRBV5-1
TGCGCCAGCAGCTTGGACTGGACACGAAACATTCAGTACTTC
CASSLDWTRNIQYF
>15|TRBD1|once|TRBJ1-3|TRBV18
TGTGCCAGCTCACCGGGACAGGACTCTGGAAACACCATATATTTT
CASSPGQDSGNTIYF
>11|.|.|TRBJ2-3|TRBV6-5
TGTGCCAGGAGGGAGTGGAATACGCAGTATTTT
CARREWNTQYF
>19|.|.|TRBJ2-1|TRBV1
TGCACCAGCAGCCAAGTTTCCGAAACTAGCGGGAGTTCCTACAATGAGCAGTTCTTC
CTSSQVSETSGSSYNEQFF
>18|TRBD2|.|TRBJ2-2|TRBV27
TGTGCCAGCAGTTTCAAACCTCGGGGGGGCCCCAACACCGGGGAGCTGTTTTTT
CASSFKPRGGPNTGELFF
>13|.|.|TRBJ2-7|TRBV9
TGTGCCAGCAGCGTAGGGCAGGGGGGCGAGCAGTACTTC
CASSVGQGGEQYF
>14|.|.|TRBJ2-4|TRBV5-5
TGTGCCAGCGGGGCACCTTTAGCCAAAAACATTCAGTACTTC
CASGAPLAKNIQYF